This section outlines one TCR beta chain sequence together with its context. This clonotype was counted only a few times. The specificity of this receptor is unknown. One base away there is no much larger clone; base qualities are not given. The CDR3 measures 14 amino acids from cysteine to phenylalanine. The kept DNA is CDR3 alone, 42 bases in frame from the first base. V sheds 2 bases and J sheds 1 base, leaving 6 bases between their ends. CDR1 and CDR2 were assigned from the germline V gene (reference sequence) as SEHNR and FQNEAQ. The treatment or condition label on this specimen signifies: live attenuated yellow fever vaccine strain. PBMCs were isolated from peripheral blood using a standard Ficoll-Paque protocol. Dynabeads CD4 and CD8 positive selection kits were used to isolate CD4 and CD8 T-cell fractions. TriZol was used to extract RNA from bulk PBMCs, CD4 and CD8 fractions, and dextramer-positive and dextramer-negative fractions.

The sample is drawn from a study of T cells after yellow fever vaccination (dated by TCRdb to about 2019). The study in broad terms: Libraries from fractions with low cell numbers were prepared with the SMART-Seq v4 Ultra Low Input RNA kit. Two healthy male donors made up the cohort, one aged 18 to 30 years and the other aged 30 to 39 years. To follow T-cell clones before and after primary and booster YFV17D yellow fever vaccination, bulk TCR alpha and beta repertoires were sequenced over time. Bulk PBMC replicates and cell subsets were isolated from blood drawn at multiple timepoints before and after both primary and secondary immunization. Points the paper makes about the study in general: After the booster, most of the clones that had expanded following primary vaccination were detected again (almost 98% of CD4 and around 90% of CD8), which suggests that memory was broadly maintained. A small fraction of clonotypes appeared in both the CD4 and CD8 compartments, likely as a result of convergent recombination. The secondary T-cell response was weaker than the primary response but faster, peaking on day 5 instead of day 15. The study included only two donors, which limits how far the findings can be generalized. Computational filtering was needed because FACS-sorted repertoires could contain abundant contaminating clonotypes from the bulk population.

TCR cDNA was synthesized by 5'RACE template switching, through which a universal primer site and unique molecular identifiers were introduced. Priming for cDNA synthesis came from both the TCR alpha and TCR beta constant segments. Library amplification involved two PCR steps, and the second step added sample barcodes and sequencing adapters. Libraries were sequenced on Illumina HiSeq 2500 (2x100 bp) or NovaSeq (2x150 bp). The study's processing was this. Reads were demultiplexed and collapsed into UMI consensus sequences with MIGEC, and V(D)J alignment was performed with MiXCR. Vaccine-responding clonotypes were defined with edgeR using replicate PBMC samples, requiring FDR below 0.01 and a log2 fold change above 5 up to day 15. CD4 or CD8 identity was assigned to each bulk clonotype according to whether the clonotype was present at higher abundance in the sequenced CD4 repertoire or the sequenced CD8 repertoire. TCRdb cleaned the public reads at Q25 with fastp, built clones with MiXCR and kept in-frame beta chains. Identical CDR3 proteins give one entry, which carries the most common genes and DNA. These V and J calls derive from TCRdb rather than the authors' analysis. The sample includes roughly 250,000 distinct CDR3 sequences, with roughly 13% observed a single time. The ten largest make up 0.45% to 0.65% of the sample.

The chain was built from TRBV7-9 and TRBJ2-4; the D gene is not confidently resolved. The sequenced sample was CD4+ T cells sorted from PBMCs, obtained 45 days after the yellow fever booster vaccination. The receptor was isolated from a man aged 25-45 years who received the YFV17D yellow fever vaccine. CDR3 protein: CASSLSVAKNIQYF. The nucleotides read TGTGCCAGCAGCTTATCAGTCGCCAAAAACATTCAGTACTTC.